A selection of T cell receptor beta chains follows, all from one sample in a study of T cell responses to AZD1222 COVID-19 vaccine. The table came from immunoSEQ multiplex PCR; TCRdb's copy has only in-frame clones and leaves some out. The sample records some 140,000 clones, approximately 85% being singletons. The sequenced sample was peripheral blood, obtained 28 days after the second dose of the MenACWY control vaccine. These receptors were collected from an adult who received the MenACWY meningococcal vaccine as a control. Each CDR3 is given with its conserved first and last residue. Fields, in order: CDR3 length, D gene, clone size, V gene, J gene, CDR3 DNA, CDR3 protein. D genes are given only for firm matches. A clone size is listed for some rows: how often the clone was seen (once, few, many), or a class if it is expanded.

CDR3 length: 15; D gene: TRBD1; clone size: few; V gene: TRBV28; J gene: TRBJ1-6; CDR3 DNA: TGTGCCAGCATCTCGGGGACAGGTTATAATTCACCCCTCCACTTT; CDR3 protein: CASISGTGYNSPLHF
CDR3 length: 16; D gene: NA; clone size: NA; V gene: TRBV21-1; J gene: TRBJ1-5; CDR3 DNA: TGTGCCAGCAGCAAAATAGGGACAGGCCACAATCAGCCCCAGCATTTT; CDR3 protein: CASSKIGTGHNQPQHF
CDR3 length: 17; D gene: TRBD1; clone size: few; V gene: TRBV28; J gene: TRBJ1-1; CDR3 DNA: TGTGCCAGCAGTTCGTACCGGGACAGGAGTATGAACACTGAAGCTTTCTTT; CDR3 protein: CASSSYRDRSMNTEAFF
CDR3 length: 14; D gene: NA; clone size: NA; V gene: TRBV25-1; J gene: TRBJ1-1; CDR3 DNA: TGTGCCAGCAGTGCCCACGGAGCGAACACTGAAGCTTTCTTT; CDR3 protein: CASSAHGANTEAFF
CDR3 length: 11; D gene: NA; clone size: NA; V gene: TRBV14; J gene: TRBJ2-5; CDR3 DNA: TGTGCCAGCAGCCCCGGGGTAACCCAGTACTTC; CDR3 protein: CASSPGVTQYF
CDR3 length: 13; D gene: TRBD1; clone size: NA; V gene: TRBV12-3/TRBV12-4; J gene: TRBJ2-3; CDR3 DNA: TGTGCCAGCGGACAGGGGGCGGCGGATACGCAGTATTTT; CDR3 protein: CASGQGAADTQYF
CDR3 length: 16; D gene: TRBD1; clone size: NA; V gene: TRBV6-1; J gene: TRBJ1-5; CDR3 DNA: TGTGCCAGCAGTGACAGGGACAGTTATAGCAATCAGCCCCAGCATTTT; CDR3 protein: CASSDRDSYSNQPQHF
CDR3 length: 16; D gene: NA; clone size: NA; V gene: TRBV28; J gene: TRBJ2-4; CDR3 DNA: TGTGCCAGCAGTCCTTTTCAAACAGGGTTAATCGACATTCAGTACTTC; CDR3 protein: CASSPFQTGLIDIQYF
CDR3 length: 13; D gene: NA; clone size: NA; V gene: TRBV18; J gene: TRBJ2-4; CDR3 DNA: TGTGCCAGCTCACCCCCTAGCTTGGGCATTCAGTACTTC; CDR3 protein: CASSPPSLGIQYF
CDR3 length: 15; D gene: NA; clone size: NA; V gene: TRBV7-9; J gene: TRBJ1-3; CDR3 DNA: TGTGCCAGCAGTCCGGATACAGTCTCTGGAAACACCATATATTTT; CDR3 protein: CASSPDTVSGNTIYF
CDR3 length: 14; D gene: TRBD1; clone size: NA; V gene: TRBV12-5; J gene: TRBJ1-2; CDR3 DNA: TGTGCTAGTGGTTTGAGGGGGCTAGACTATGGCTACACCTTC; CDR3 protein: CASGLRGLDYGYTF
CDR3 length: 16; D gene: NA; clone size: NA; V gene: TRBV14; J gene: TRBJ2-6; CDR3 DNA: TGTGCCAGCAGCCAAGTTATGGGGATAGGGGCCAACGTCCTGACTTTC; CDR3 protein: CASSQVMGIGANVLTF
CDR3 length: 16; D gene: NA; clone size: once; V gene: TRBV5-5; J gene: TRBJ1-3; CDR3 DNA: TGTGCCAGCAGCTTGGCGGCGGCACACTCTGGAAACACCATATATTTT; CDR3 protein: CASSLAAAHSGNTIYF
CDR3 length: 14; D gene: NA; clone size: NA; V gene: TRBV7-2; J gene: TRBJ1-5; CDR3 DNA: TGTGCCAGCAGCTTAAGGGACGGAAATCAGCCCCAGCATTTT; CDR3 protein: CASSLRDGNQPQHF
CDR3 length: 14; D gene: TRBD1; clone size: NA; V gene: TRBV19; J gene: TRBJ1-5; CDR3 DNA: TGTGCCAGTAGTTTCCAGGGGGGGAATCAGCCCCAGCATTTT; CDR3 protein: CASSFQGGNQPQHF
CDR3 length: 12; D gene: NA; clone size: NA; V gene: TRBV29-1; J gene: TRBJ1-3; CDR3 DNA: TGCAGCGTTGCGACTTTCGGAAACACCATATATTTT; CDR3 protein: CSVATFGNTIYF
CDR3 length: 14; D gene: TRBD1; clone size: NA; V gene: TRBV19; J gene: TRBJ1-6; CDR3 DNA: TGTGCCAGTAGTCTAGGACAGGGGTTTTCACCCCTCCACTTT; CDR3 protein: CASSLGQGFSPLHF
CDR3 length: 14; D gene: NA; clone size: NA; V gene: TRBV19; J gene: TRBJ1-3; CDR3 DNA: TGTGCGTCGAGACAGCTCAGCTCTGGAAACACCATATATTTT; CDR3 protein: CASRQLSSGNTIYF
CDR3 length: 13; D gene: NA; clone size: NA; V gene: TRBV6-5; J gene: TRBJ1-1; CDR3 DNA: TGTGCCAGCAGTTACGGCGATGGAACTGAAGCTTTCTTT; CDR3 protein: CASSYGDGTEAFF
CDR3 length: 15; D gene: NA; clone size: NA; V gene: TRBV7-8; J gene: TRBJ1-5; CDR3 DNA: TGTGCCAGCAGCTTAGGCCGGACATGGGTTCAGCCCCAGCATTTT; CDR3 protein: CASSLGRTWVQPQHF
CDR3 length: 17; D gene: NA; clone size: many; V gene: TRBV4-3; J gene: TRBJ2-6; CDR3 DNA: TGCGCCAGCAGCCAAGATCTTAAAGGCTCTGGGGCCAACGTCCTGACTTTC; CDR3 protein: CASSQDLKGSGANVLTF
CDR3 length: 11; D gene: NA; clone size: NA; V gene: TRBV7-2; J gene: TRBJ1-6; CDR3 DNA: TGTGCCAGCAGTTCCCCTGGGCCCCTCCACTTT; CDR3 protein: CASSSPGPLHF
CDR3 length: 18; D gene: TRBD1; clone size: NA; V gene: TRBV29-1; J gene: TRBJ2-5; CDR3 DNA: TGCAGCGTTGAAGTCGGGTCTCCCAGGGGGCTACTCCAAGAGACCCAGTACTTC; CDR3 protein: CSVEVGSPRGLLQETQYF
CDR3 length: 13; D gene: NA; clone size: NA; V gene: TRBV6-5; J gene: TRBJ1-5; CDR3 DNA: TGTGCCAGCTCACGGGACCCGGCCCAGCCCCAGCATTTT; CDR3 protein: CASSRDPAQPQHF
CDR3 length: 15; D gene: TRBD1; clone size: NA; V gene: TRBV28; J gene: TRBJ1-5; CDR3 DNA: TGTGCCAGCAGTTTAGGGACAGGTCTCAATCAGCCCCAGCATTTT; CDR3 protein: CASSLGTGLNQPQHF
CDR3 length: 13; D gene: NA; clone size: NA; V gene: TRBV9; J gene: TRBJ2-7; CDR3 DNA: TGTGCCAGCAGCAAGACTGTCTCCTACGAGCAGTACTTC; CDR3 protein: CASSKTVSYEQYF
CDR3 length: 11; D gene: NA; clone size: NA; V gene: TRBV29-1; J gene: TRBJ2-2; CDR3 DNA: TGCAGCGCGCGGGACAGCGGGGAGCTGTTTTTT; CDR3 protein: CSARDSGELFF
CDR3 length: 13; D gene: NA; clone size: NA; V gene: TRBV5-6; J gene: TRBJ1-1; CDR3 DNA: TGTGCCAGCAGCTTGGTCTTGAACACTGAAGCTTTCTTT; CDR3 protein: CASSLVLNTEAFF
CDR3 length: 14; D gene: NA; clone size: NA; V gene: TRBV4-3; J gene: TRBJ1-2; CDR3 DNA: TGCGCCAGCAGCCAAGATTTGGGGCGGACAGAATACACCTTC; CDR3 protein: CASSQDLGRTEYTF
CDR3 length: 14; D gene: NA; clone size: NA; V gene: TRBV5-1; J gene: TRBJ1-1; CDR3 DNA: TGCGCCAGCAGCCAATCGGCAACGAACACTGAAGCTTTCTTT; CDR3 protein: CASSQSATNTEAFF
CDR3 length: 18; D gene: TRBD2; clone size: NA; V gene: TRBV4-1; J gene: TRBJ2-1; CDR3 DNA: TGCGCCAGCAGCCAAGAGGGAGGACTAGCGGGAGTCCCAGGTGAGCAGTTCTTC; CDR3 protein: CASSQEGGLAGVPGEQFF
CDR3 length: 13; D gene: TRBD1; clone size: NA; V gene: TRBV29-1; J gene: TRBJ2-1; CDR3 DNA: TGCAGCGCTCCGGGACAGGGTCCCCCTGAGCAGTTCTTC; CDR3 protein: CSAPGQGPPEQFF
CDR3 length: 13; D gene: TRBD1; clone size: NA; V gene: TRBV6-4; J gene: TRBJ1-6; CDR3 DNA: TGTGCCAGCAGCGGGACAGGGGGCACGGCCCTCCACTTT; CDR3 protein: CASSGTGGTALHF
CDR3 length: 13; D gene: NA; clone size: NA; V gene: TRBV6-5; J gene: TRBJ2-1; CDR3 DNA: TGTGCCAGCAGTTATATAACCGACAATGAGCAGTTCTTC; CDR3 protein: CASSYITDNEQFF
CDR3 length: 12; D gene: NA; clone size: NA; V gene: TRBV3-1/TRBV3-2; J gene: TRBJ1-6; CDR3 DNA: TGTGCCAGCAGGATTAGCTCTTCACCCCTCCACTTT; CDR3 protein: CASRISSSPLHF
CDR3 length: 14; D gene: NA; clone size: NA; V gene: TRBV2; J gene: TRBJ1-2; CDR3 DNA: TGTGCCAGCAGTGTCCATGGTGAGAGCTATGGCTACACCTTC; CDR3 protein: CASSVHGESYGYTF
CDR3 length: 12; D gene: TRBD2; clone size: NA; V gene: TRBV10-2; J gene: TRBJ2-2; CDR3 DNA: TGCGCCCCCAGCGGGGGGGACGGGGAGCTGTTTTTT; CDR3 protein: CAPSGGDGELFF
CDR3 length: 14; D gene: NA; clone size: NA; V gene: TRBV28; J gene: TRBJ1-5; CDR3 DNA: TGTGCCAGCAGTCCCCCGGAGCCCAGTCAGCCCCAGCATTTT; CDR3 protein: CASSPPEPSQPQHF
CDR3 length: 13; D gene: TRBD1; clone size: NA; V gene: TRBV19; J gene: TRBJ1-4; CDR3 DNA: TGTGCCAGCAGACTCCAGGGGGGTGAAAAACTGTTTTTT; CDR3 protein: CASRLQGGEKLFF
CDR3 length: 13; D gene: NA; clone size: once; V gene: TRBV18; J gene: TRBJ1-1; CDR3 DNA: TGTGCCAGCTCACAGGGGATGAACACTGAAGCTTTCTTT; CDR3 protein: CASSQGMNTEAFF
CDR3 length: 17; D gene: TRBD2; clone size: NA; V gene: TRBV19; J gene: TRBJ2-2; CDR3 DNA: TGTGCCAGTAGTTTCATAGCGGGGGCCGGGCCAGCCGGGGAGCTGTTTTTT; CDR3 protein: CASSFIAGAGPAGELFF
CDR3 length: 17; D gene: NA; clone size: NA; V gene: TRBV5-1; J gene: TRBJ1-2; CDR3 DNA: TGCGCCAGCAGCTGGGGGCCTCTTGGGGTAGCTAACTATGGCTACACCTTC; CDR3 protein: CASSWGPLGVANYGYTF
CDR3 length: 15; D gene: NA; clone size: NA; V gene: TRBV14; J gene: TRBJ2-7; CDR3 DNA: TGTGCCAGCAGCCTCGGGTGGACAGTCACCTACGAGCAGTACTTC; CDR3 protein: CASSLGWTVTYEQYF
CDR3 length: 13; D gene: NA; clone size: NA; V gene: TRBV6-4; J gene: TRBJ2-2; CDR3 DNA: TGTGCCAGCAGCAGGGACTCAACCGGGGAGCTGTTTTTT; CDR3 protein: CASSRDSTGELFF
CDR3 length: 14; D gene: NA; clone size: NA; V gene: TRBV27; J gene: TRBJ2-2; CDR3 DNA: TGTGCCAGCGGCCGGGTCCTAAACACCGGGGAGCTGTTTTTT; CDR3 protein: CASGRVLNTGELFF
CDR3 length: 10; D gene: NA; clone size: NA; V gene: TRBV27; J gene: TRBJ2-7; CDR3 DNA: TGTGCCAGCGGCTACACCGAGCAGTACTTC; CDR3 protein: CASGYTEQYF
CDR3 length: 16; D gene: TRBD1; clone size: NA; V gene: TRBV7-9; J gene: TRBJ1-2; CDR3 DNA: TGTGCCAGCAGCTTATCAGGGACAGGGCCTAACTATGGCTACACCTTC; CDR3 protein: CASSLSGTGPNYGYTF
CDR3 length: 12; D gene: NA; clone size: few; V gene: TRBV7-9; J gene: TRBJ1-2; CDR3 DNA: TGTGCCAGCAGTGGGCCGGCGGGCGGCTACACCTTC; CDR3 protein: CASSGPAGGYTF
CDR3 length: 14; D gene: TRBD1; clone size: once; V gene: TRBV7-9; J gene: TRBJ2-3; CDR3 DNA: TGTGCCAGCAGTCTTACAGGGACAGCAGATACGCAGTATTTT; CDR3 protein: CASSLTGTADTQYF
CDR3 length: 14; D gene: NA; clone size: NA; V gene: TRBV5-6; J gene: TRBJ1-6; CDR3 DNA: TGTGCCAGCAGGGCCGGGACCCATAATTCACCCCTCCACTTT; CDR3 protein: CASRAGTHNSPLHF